These 18 T cell receptor beta chains originate from one sample sequenced in a study of blood T cell repertoires in COVID-19. The repertoire was sequenced with immunoSEQ multiplex PCR; TCRdb's copy has only in-frame clones and lacks some. The sample carries some 320,000 clones, 70% to 90% recorded once. Source material: PBMCs or T cells enriched from blood (not recorded which). These receptors were obtained from a woman aged 25 to 45 who had recovered from COVID-19.

J is TRBJ2-1 and V is TRBV11-2; 11 bases are a match to TRBD2. This CDR3 is built from 17 residues. Trimming at V came to 0 bases and at J to 1 base, leaving 2 bases not matched to a gene. Germline V lookup: CDR1 SGHAT, CDR2 FQNNGV. The DNA of the CDR3 is TGTGCCAGCAGCTTAGACCGGACTAGCGGGTCCTACAATGAGCAGTTCTTC. This translates into CASSLDRTSGSYNEQFF.

The rearrangement uses TRBV4-1 and TRBJ2-7; possibly TRBD2 for D (5 bases). The CDR3 covers 16 residues. From germline, CDR1 is MGHRA and CDR2 YSYEKL. Trimming took off 0 bases at V and 4 bases at J, with 16 bases between the two ends. The CDR3 bases are TGCGCCAGCAGCCAAGATTTCTCGGACGGCGGGTACGAGCAGTACTTC. Its protein is CASSQDFSDGGYEQYF.

The chain employs TRBV27 and TRBJ1-3; D is perhaps TRBD1 (5 bases). V lost 4 bases, J lost 0 bases, and 16 bases lay in between. The germline V gene has CDR1 MNHEY and CDR2 SMNVEV (reference sequence). CDR3 size: 17 residues. The CDR3 is CASSSLQGAASGNTIYF. In DNA form, the CDR3 reads TGTGCCAGCAGTTCTCTACAAGGGGCCGCCTCTGGAAACACCATATATTTT.

This clone was picked up one time. V gene TRBV2 combines with J gene TRBJ1-1, with no clear D. Germline V gene lookup returns CDR1 SNHLY and CDR2 FYNNEI. The CDR3 is 13 amino acids. Trimming took 8 bases from V and 11 from J, leaving 21 bases between them. The CDR3, as DNA: TGTGCCAGCGCAGAGGTTCCGGGGTCTGGCGCTTTCTTT. Translated, it gives CASAEVPGSGAFF.

The gene calls are TRBV29-1 and TRBJ1-4; D gene uncertain. Germline assignment: CDR1 SQVTM and CDR2 ANQGSEA. Trimming stripped 7 bases from V and 3 bases from J, with 12 bases between. The length of the CDR3 is 13 residues. The CDR3 region is CSGLFGSNEKLFF. In nucleotides, the CDR3 is TGCAGCGGTTTATTCGGGTCTAATGAAAAACTGTTTTTT.

The chain links TRBV6-5 to TRBJ2-1; D is undetermined. Trimming took off 4 bases at V and 5 bases at J, with 6 bases between the two ends. The germline V gene encodes CDR1 MNHEY and CDR2 SVGAGI. The CDR3 runs 12 residues. CDR3 DNA sequence: TGTGCCAGCAGTTGGGCAAACAATGAGCAGTTCTTC. The encoded protein is CASSWANNEQFF.

The CDR3 DNA reads TGTGCCAGCAGCTTAGCGGGGGGTAATGGCTACACCTTC. Residues: CASSLAGGNGYTF. The J gene is TRBJ1-2, the V gene TRBV11-2; D is possibly TRBD1 (5 bases). The CDR3 is made up of 13 amino acids. Germline V CDR1 and CDR2: SGHAT, FQNNGV. V lost 1 base to trimming and J lost 6 bases, with 9 bases between them.

The gene calls are TRBV5-1 and TRBJ1-1; a weak D match, TRBD1 (5 bases). This CDR3 contains 13 residues. Germline V gene lookup returns CDR1 SGHRS and CDR2 YFSETQ. V was trimmed by 4 bases and J by 7 bases, leaving 14 bases between them. The CDR3 reads CASSPPGGNEAFF. The CDR3 bases are TGCGCCAGCAGCCCCCCCGGGGGGAATGAAGCTTTCTTT.

The chain uses TRBV28 and TRBJ1-6, with 7 bases aligning to TRBD1. The germline V gene encodes CDR1 MDHEN and CDR2 SYDVKM. The CDR3 loop spans 14 amino acids. V lost 5 bases and J lost 4; bases outside the gene matches: 2. In DNA, the CDR3 is TGTGCCAGCAGTCCGACAGGGTATAATTCACCCCTCCACTTT. The encoded protein is CASSPTGYNSPLHF.

This clone appeared a single time. The CDR3 loop is CASSRDSEKTF. The CDR3 DNA is TGTGCCAGCAGCCGGGACAGCGAGAAGACCTTC. V usage is TRBV7-8 and J usage is TRBJ1-2; 7 positions agree with TRBD1. There are 11 residues in the CDR3. Germline assignment: CDR1 SGHVS and CDR2 FQNEAQ. The V segment lost 5 bases and the J segment 14 bases; nucleotides outside the gene matches: 8.

This sequence joins TRBV4-2 and TRBJ1-2; weak D call: TRBD1 (6 bases). There are 15 residues in the CDR3. Germline V gene lookup returns CDR1 LGHNA and CDR2 YNFKEQ. V gave up 6 bases and J gave up 5 bases, with 19 bases separating them. Written as DNA, the CDR3 is TGTGCCAGCAGACCCGAGGGCAGGGGCGAGTATGGCTACACCTTC. It is translated as CASRPEGRGEYGYTF.

The chain employs TRBV15 and TRBJ1-4; no clear D. V gave up 5 bases and J gave up 3 bases, with 10 bases separating them. The CDR3 contains 14 residues. Germline CDR1 is LNHNV and CDR2 is YYDKDF (reference sequence). CDR3 in amino acids: CATSLEQSNEKLFF. CDR3 DNA sequence: TGTGCCACCAGCTTGGAACAGTCTAATGAAAAACTGTTTTTT.

This chain links TRBV2 with TRBJ1-2; 9 nucleotides agree with TRBD1. V shed 6 bases, J shed 8 bases, and the junction held 13 bases outside the gene matches. The CDR3 is 15 amino acids. Per the germline V gene, CDR1 is SNHLY and CDR2 is FYNNEI. As DNA, the CDR3 is TGTGCCAGCAGGCCCAGGACAGGGGACATTCTAGGCTACACCTTC. This encodes CASRPRTGDILGYTF.

This sequence joins TRBV5-1 and TRBJ1-2; unclear D gene. Germline loops: CDR1 SGHRS, CDR2 YFSETQ. The CDR3 is 14 residues long. The V end was cut by 0 bases, the J end by 8 bases, with 14 bases between. The CDR3 here is CASSLALAEEGYTF. The CDR3 bases are TGCGCCAGCAGCTTGGCCCTGGCCGAGGAAGGCTACACCTTC.

The V and J genes are TRBV9 and TRBJ1-1, with D perhaps TRBD1 (5 bases). Trimming removed 3 bases at V and 4 bases at J, with 16 bases between. The CDR3 has 15 residues. In germline, CDR1 is SGDLS, CDR2 YYNGEE. CDR3 nucleotide sequence: TGTGCCAGCAGCGCTCAGGGAGGGAGTTCCACTGAAGCTTTCTTT. It encodes CASSAQGGSSTEAFF.

The gene calls are TRBV7-2 and TRBJ1-2; 7 nucleotides match TRBD1. CDR3 length: 14 amino acids. Germline trimming cut 1 base from V and 5 bases from J; bases unmatched to any gene: 4. Germline CDR1 reads SGHTA; CDR2 reads FQGNSA. The CDR3 sequence is CASSLEAGGYGYTF. The DNA for the CDR3 is TGTGCCAGCAGCTTAGAGGCAGGGGGATATGGCTACACCTTC.

The count of this clone is one. The CDR3 DNA reads as TGTGCCAGCAGCTTAGGGGTAGGGGGCAATGGCTACACCTTC. Translated, it gives CASSLGVGGNGYTF. This chain uses TRBV7-2 with TRBJ1-2, with 7 nucleotides matching TRBD1. Trimming at V came to 1 base and at J to 6 bases, leaving 5 bases not matched to a gene. Germline CDR1 SGHTA, CDR2 FQGNSA. The CDR3 length is 14 residues. The entire variable domain, with the rest obtained from reference TRBV7-2 and TRBJ1-2, is as follows: GAGVSQSPSNKVTEKGKDVELRCDPISGHTALYWYRQSLGQGLEFLIYFQGNSAPDKSGLPSDRFSAERTGGSVSTLTIQRTQQEDSAVYLCASSLGVGGNGYTFGSGTRLTVV.

The chain carries TRBV24-1 and TRBJ1-1; D possibly corresponds to TRBD1 (6 bases). Germline loops: CDR1 KGHDR, CDR2 SFDVKD. The CDR3 sequence is 13 residues long. Trimming took off 9 bases at V and 1 base at J, with 11 bases between the two ends. DNA for the CDR3: TGTGCCACCTTGGGGGACAAGAACACTGAAGCTTTCTTT. Residues: CATLGDKNTEAFF.